Presented here are 22 T cell receptor beta chains from one specimen sequenced in a study of cytotoxic CD8 clonotypes in ibrutinib-treated CLL. Sequencing was performed with immunoSEQ multiplex PCR; in TCRdb, only in-frame clones are kept and a portion is missing. The sample holds 76,000 or so clones, 75% to 90% seen once. Sample: PBMCs, taken after 24 months of ibrutinib treatment. These receptors came from a human donor with chronic lymphocytic leukemia.

The chain recombines TRBV6-5 with TRBJ1-2; the match to TRBD1 covers 8 bases. V lost 5 bases to trimming and J lost 4 bases; unmatched junction nucleotides: 9. The length of the CDR3 is 15 residues. Germline V gene data show CDR1 as MNHEY and CDR2 as SVGAGI. In nucleotides, the CDR3 is TGTGCCAGCAGTACTGAGATCGGACAGGGCTATGGCTACACCTTC. Its protein is CASSTEIGQGYGYTF.

The chain couples TRBV28 to TRBJ1-2; D is unclear. This CDR3 has 11 amino acids. Between the trimmed V and J ends, which lost 2 bases and 7 bases, there was a span of 5 bases. The germline V gene has CDR1 MDHEN and CDR2 SYDVKM. Here the CDR3 reads CASSLGRGYTF. In DNA form, the CDR3 reads TGTGCCAGCAGTTTAGGGCGTGGCTACACCTTC.

The gene calls are TRBV7-2 and TRBJ2-7; TRBD2 matches at 9 bases. The CDR3 loop spans 15 amino acids. V gave up 5 bases and J gave up 2 bases; unmatched junction bases: 7. Looked up from germline, CDR1 is SGHTA and CDR2 is FQGNSA. The CDR3: CASSPKASGAYEQYF. The CDR3, as DNA: TGTGCCAGCAGCCCCAAGGCTAGCGGGGCCTACGAGCAGTACTTC.

V and J are TRBV19 and TRBJ2-7, with D perhaps matching TRBD2 (6 bases). The germline V gene has CDR1 LNHDA and CDR2 SQIVND (reference sequence). There are 15 residues in the CDR3. V lost 3 bases and J lost 2, with 14 bases in between. The chain's CDR3 is CASSIPGGGPYEQYF. Here the CDR3 DNA reads TGTGCCAGTAGTATCCCCGGGGGAGGTCCCTACGAGCAGTACTTC.

This clone appeared a few times. V and J are TRBV28 and TRBJ1-2, with D hard to call. Germline CDR1 reads MDHEN; CDR2 reads SYDVKM. The CDR3 runs 13 residues. The V end was cut by 6 bases, the J end by 7 bases, with 15 bases between. The CDR3 DNA sequence: TGTGCCAGCAGGCAAGGGTTTACGGGTGGCTACACCTTC. This translates into CASRQGFTGGYTF.

This chain uses TRBV18 with TRBJ2-5; D call uncertain. CDR3 length: 13 amino acids. Trimming shortened V by 3 bases and J by 2 bases, and 7 bases separated the two germline ends. Germline V lookup: CDR1 KGHSH, CDR2 LQKENI. Here the CDR3 DNA reads TGTGCCAGCTCACCCGTTAGTCAAGAGACCCAGTACTTC. Translating gives CASSPVSQETQYF.

The rearrangement joins TRBV6-5 to TRBJ2-7, with a tentative D call TRBD2 (6 bases). The V gene lost 0 bases and the J gene lost 4 bases, with 16 bases spanning the gap. Germline CDR1 is MNHEY and CDR2 is SVGAGI. The CDR3 contains 16 residues. The CDR3 nucleotides read TGTGCCAGCAGTTACTCGATCGGGATGGGGGGTTACGAGCAGTACTTC. Translating it yields CASSYSIGMGGYEQYF.

This rearrangement joins TRBV19 to TRBJ2-1; D is ambiguous. The germline V and J ends were trimmed by 1 base and 6 bases, with 7 bases remaining between them. Germline assignment: CDR1 LNHDA and CDR2 SQIVND (reference sequence). This CDR3 is built from 13 residues. In DNA, the CDR3 is TGTGCCAGTAGTATAGTTAAAGGCAATGAGCAGTTCTTC. Protein sequence: CASSIVKGNEQFF.

The chain employs TRBV19 and TRBJ2-3; D gene ambiguous. CDR3 length equals 13 residues. V was shortened by 3 bases and J by 5 bases, with 9 bases between the two germline ends. Germline V gene data show CDR1 as LNHDA and CDR2 as SQIVND (reference sequence). DNA for the CDR3: TGTGCCAGTAGTATTGGGATTGGAGATACGCAGTATTTT. Translated, it gives CASSIGIGDTQYF. Together with reference TRBV19 and TRBJ2-3, the CDR3 gives the full variable domain: DGGITQSPKYLFRKEGQNVTLSCEQNLNHDAMYWYRQDPGQGLRLIYYSQIVNDFQKGDIAEGYSVSREKKESFPLTVTSAQKNPTAFYLCASSIGIGDTQYFGPGTRLTVL.

This chain's CDR3 is CASSQGQGASQEQYF. The CDR3 coding sequence is TGTGCCAGCAGCCAAGGACAGGGGGCGTCACAAGAGCAGTACTTC. The chain employs TRBV4-2 and TRBJ2-7, with 10 bases fitting TRBD1. The CDR3 extends over 15 amino acids. In germline, CDR1 is LGHNA, CDR2 YNFKEQ. V trimming: 1 base; J trimming: 7 bases; junction bases outside the gene matches: 7.

The chain has TRBV6-1 and TRBJ2-2, with D perhaps TRBD2 (6 bases). Germline V gives CDR1 MNHNS, CDR2 SASEGT. The CDR3 runs to 14 residues. The V gene lost 7 bases and the J gene lost 1 base, with 10 bases spanning the gap. CDR3 amino acids: CASKSGVNTGELFF. Here the CDR3 DNA reads TGTGCCAGCAAGTCGGGGGTGAACACCGGGGAGCTGTTTTTT.

This sequence joins TRBV7-6 and TRBJ2-2, with 7 positions matching TRBD2. From germline, CDR1 is SGHVS and CDR2 FNYEAQ. The CDR3 covers 17 residues. V shed 7 bases, J shed 2 bases, and the junction held 13 bases outside the gene matches. The CDR3 nucleotides are TGTGCCAGCACCCAAGGTCCTGCGACTAGCAACACCGGGGAGCTGTTTTTT. Translating it yields CASTQGPATSNTGELFF.

This chain joins TRBV7-2 and TRBJ2-7; 7 positions match TRBD1. The CDR3 spans 15 residues. Trimming took 5 bases from V and 4 from J; bases not matched to a gene: 11. The germline gives CDR1 SGHTA, CDR2 FQGNSA. In DNA, the CDR3 is TGTGCCAGCAGCCGGACCGGGACAGAATCTTACGAGCAGTACTTC. It translates to CASSRTGTESYEQYF.

V usage is TRBV7-2 and J usage is TRBJ2-7; possible D gene TRBD1, 6 bases. CDR1 is SGHTA and CDR2 is FQGNSA in the germline V gene. This CDR3 comprises 13 residues. The germline V and J ends were trimmed by 1 base and 5 bases, with 9 bases remaining between them. Here the CDR3 DNA reads TGTGCCAGCAGCTTAGGCAGGGGCGACGAGCAGTACTTC. It codes for CASSLGRGDEQYF.

The chain is built from TRBV5-1 and TRBJ1-1; TRBD1 might be the D (6 bases). The CDR3 loop spans 14 amino acids. Germline V gives CDR1 SGHRS, CDR2 YFSETQ. Trimming pared 2 bases from V and 4 bases from J, leaving 12 bases between. The CDR3 is CASSFGVQGTEAFF. CDR3 DNA: TGCGCCAGCAGCTTTGGGGTACAGGGCACTGAAGCTTTCTTT.

This clone was found once. The rearrangement joins TRBV6-1 to TRBJ1-3; no definite D call. Trimming removed 3 bases at V and 0 bases at J, with 12 bases between. Germline V gives CDR1 MNHNS, CDR2 SASEGT. This CDR3 region has 16 residues. The CDR3 nucleotides read TGTGCCAGCAGTGACCCCGCCATTGGCTCTGGAAACACCATATATTTT. This translates into CASSDPAIGSGNTIYF.

The count of this clone is one. This sequence joins TRBV2 and TRBJ2-7; D may be TRBD1 (6 bases). Trimming removed 5 bases from V and 2 bases from J, with 19 bases in between. The CDR3 sequence is 16 residues long. Germline CDR1 reads SNHLY; CDR2 reads FYNNEI. The chain's CDR3 is CASSPLPPDRPYEQYF. As DNA, the CDR3 is TGTGCCAGCAGTCCCCTCCCTCCTGACAGGCCCTACGAGCAGTACTTC.

The V call is TRBV7-9, the J call TRBJ2-6; 7 bases agree with TRBD1. The CDR3 totals 17 residues. The germline CDR1 and CDR2 sequences are SEHNR and FQNEAQ (reference sequence). J gave up 3 bases and V 4 bases, and 9 bases lay outside the gene matches. The DNA for the CDR3 is TGTGCCAGCAGCTACTCCGACAGGGTCTATGGGGCCAACGTCCTGACTTTC. Translating gives CASSYSDRVYGANVLTF.

This clone has a single count. V and J are TRBV6-1 and TRBJ2-3; the D gene is possibly TRBD1 (5 bases). Germline-derived CDR1 and CDR2 are MNHNS and SASEGT. V was trimmed by 7 bases and J by 0 bases, leaving 11 bases between them. This CDR3 has 14 amino acids. CDR3: CASTRQSSTDTQYF. CDR3 nucleotides: TGTGCCAGCACCCGACAGAGTAGCACAGATACGCAGTATTTT.

The chain combines TRBV5-5 with TRBJ1-1; D is unclear. V lost 4 bases and J lost 5, with 12 bases in between. This CDR3 is built from 13 residues. Germline CDR1 and CDR2: SGHKS and YYEKEE (reference sequence). CDR3 nucleotides: TGTGCCAGCAGCCCTGAGGGAGATACTGAAGCTTTCTTT. It translates to CASSPEGDTEAFF.

V usage is TRBV4-1 and J usage is TRBJ2-4, with 11 bases aligning to TRBD1. Germline CDR1 is MGHRA and CDR2 is YSYEKL. Trimming cost V 4 bases and J 2 bases; bases outside gene matches: 4. The CDR3 covers 16 residues. The CDR3 region has the DNA TGCGCCAGCAGCCGGGGACAGGGGGGAACCAAAAACATTCAGTACTTC. Its protein product is CASSRGQGGTKNIQYF.

The chain recombines TRBV27 with TRBJ2-3; 8 bases agree with TRBD2. Germline values: CDR1 MNHEY, CDR2 SMNVEV (reference sequence). Trimming took 8 bases from V and 8 from J; bases not matched to a gene: 12. The length of the CDR3 is 14 residues. The CDR3 here is CASRGAREGSTQYF. The CDR3 nucleotides are TGTGCCAGCCGGGGAGCACGGGAGGGCTCTACGCAGTATTTT.